This T cell receptor (beta chain) was identified in a study of cytomegalovirus exposure and HLA in healthy donors. The CDR3 is 15 amino acids. Germline-derived CDR1 and CDR2 are KGHSH and LQKENI. V dropped 2 bases and J dropped 5 bases, with 13 bases sitting between them. The PCR employed 60 Vbeta primers together with 13 Jbeta primers. Clones were sequenced by immunoSEQ multiplex PCR, and TCRdb holds only the in-frame ones, with some missing. The table includes about 84,000 clones, 55% to 65% detected once. This clone was found a few times. Its antigen is currently unknown. Notes on the study in general: Rare sequences made up most TCRs, while some public TCRs were found in many donors. For presence/absence analyses, sequencing depth was assumed to be roughly uniform across donors. Researchers reported in a later analysis that a missense DCLRE1C variant was tied to TCR beta V- and J-gene trimming.

The clonotype was recovered from a woman aged 40-49 years in good health and CMV-seropositive. The chain couples TRBV18 to TRBJ1-5; D gene ambiguous. The sequencing input was PBMCs. In DNA, the CDR3 is TGTGCCAGCTCACCAGGGCTGGGTATCGATCAGCCCCAGCATTTT. Translation gives CASSPGLGIDQPQHF.